This T cell receptor beta chain was documented in a study of blood T cell repertoires in COVID-19. The germline CDR1 and CDR2 sequences are LNHDA and SQIVND (reference sequence). CDR3 size: 16 residues. V was shortened by 2 bases and J by 2 bases, with 14 bases between the two germline ends. Authors' methods: Amplification of reference gene primers provided the estimated nucleated cell counts. TCRdb's copy holds only in-frame clones and misses some; the assay was immunoSEQ multiplex PCR. That table is the source of V, J and clone size, and D and trimming were worked out from the DNA. The table has 200,000 to 250,000 clones, 84% seen once. Clinical history reported by participants formed the basis on which cohorts were assigned. The recovered donors of Cohort 3 showed two negative PCRs, clearance, or symptom resolution.

The source is a man aged 60 to 69 who had recovered from COVID-19. Sequenced material: PBMCs or T cells enriched from blood (not recorded which). The chain is built from TRBV19 and TRBJ2-3; the D gene is possibly TRBD1 (5 bases). The CDR3 DNA sequence: TGTGCCAGTAGTATAAGGGGATTGGAAGTCACAGATACGCAGTATTTT. Translating it yields CASSIRGLEVTDTQYF.